This TCR beta chain was documented in a study of cytomegalovirus exposure and HLA in healthy donors (dated by TCRdb to the late 2010s). Context from the whole study: In an earlier analysis of approximately 500 of the donors, 250 to 350 Gb of sequence data and 90 million to 130 million unique TCR beta sequences from about 179 million T cells were reported. Donor age, sex, ethnicity and CMV serostatus were compiled together with the repertoire data. The study profiled the T cell repertoires of 550 to 700 subjects by immunosequencing and related them to cytomegalovirus serostatus. To predict cytomegalovirus infection status, the study combined high-throughput TCR immunosequencing, statistical association of individual TCRs with disease status, and machine learning. The genetic ancestry cluster associated with self-reported Caucasian donors included 65% to 90% of the roughly 400 genotyped donors. Among 300 to 450 genotyped donors of the cohort, an average of about 240,000 unique TCR beta nucleotide sequences were sequenced per donor, roughly 20% of them non-productive. An early release that covered roughly 600 HLA-typed donors contained 250 to 350 gigabases of sequencing data and tens of millions of unique TCR sequences. Besides the first cohort of around 670 subjects, a separate validation cohort made up of over 95 different subjects was used. In a later genetic analysis, genome-wide SNP genotypes for about three fifths of the roughly 670 donors were used, and that subset was treated as a discovery cohort. HLA typing included class I and class II loci at four-digit resolution. To study patterns of TCR occurrence, a later analysis re-analyzed previously published TCR beta repertoires from 666 donors and added high-resolution HLA genotyping. An earlier analysis of 500 to 650 of the donors applied high-throughput TCR beta sequencing to assess whether each TCR beta V gene segment acted as functional or pseudogenic. Every repertoire in the discovery cohort had been generated on one and the same sequencing platform. Five DR-DQ haplotypes were treated as single units for association and clustering because of strong linkage in the cohort. Rather than using new phenotypic data, the later analysis identified candidate immune exposures from TCR beta sequences and from how often those sequences occurred across donors. The aim of the study was to test whether cataloging public T cell receptors could identify signatures of past pathogen exposure. The number of typed donors differed by locus: about 620-630 for A, B, C, DRB1 and DQB1; roughly 510 for DQA1; 606 for DPA1; and roughly 470 for DPB1. The paper as a whole reports these results and caveats: A group of highly shared sequence variants was considered likely to be a technical artifact of the sequencing pipeline. According to a later genetic analysis, donors in an Asian-associated ancestry cluster had fewer N-insertions in productive TCRs than the roughly 670-donor mean. An association between a missense DCLRE1C variant and V-gene and J-gene trimming of TCR beta chains was found in a later genetic analysis and replicated in an independent cohort. An earlier analysis of approximately 570 of the donors showed that most TCR beta V segments appeared in productive rearrangements either about 90% or about 30% of the time, which broadly matched IMGT annotations. Some IMGT-functional V segments, including TRBV6-2 and TRBV6-3, could not be distinguished by the 87-base-pair reads and were therefore excluded. The cohort was sequenced for TCR beta chains only, and without alpha or paired-chain data the features that could be detected were limited. Several of the top co-occurrence clusters appeared to be linked to parvovirus B19, influenza, CMV and Epstein-Barr virus, according to a later analysis. In vitro tests confirmed that a few of the cytomegalovirus-associated TCR beta chains recognize cytomegalovirus antigens. Sequencing depth was assumed to be roughly uniform across donors in the presence/absence analyses, though that assumption may not hold. In the study, about 150 TCR beta chains were listed as associated with cytomegalovirus. The only immune exposure information available for the cohort was CMV serostatus. Linkage disequilibrium might explain the correlated functional status among segregating V segments, but an unknown experimental factor could not be excluded. Most TCR sequences were seen in very few donors, while some public TCRs were found in many individuals. Because counts were too low, around 18 rarely observed V segments, including chromosome 9 orphons, were left out of the earlier analysis of roughly 600 of the donors. The authors suggested that the approach could potentially be extended to other disease states and immunological phenotypes. Strong co-occurrence of HLA alleles, especially DR and DQ, made assigning TCR associations to individual alleles difficult. A further reported finding was that TCR beta sequences accurately predicted the HLA-A and HLA-B alleles for most subjects in the first cohort. Compared with equally common non-associated chains, HLA-associated TCR beta chains in a later analysis were more clonally expanded and had lower generation probabilities. A later analysis found that TCR association rates varied across HLA loci, with DRB1 alleles showing the most associated TCRs and HLA-C alleles the fewest. According to a later analysis, most CMV-associated TCR beta chains appeared to be HLA-restricted, and the HLA associations seemed to be driven largely by CMV exposure. HLA typing was unavailable for some donors at each locus, so association tests used only the typed subset. Specific HLA alleles were associated with some 15,000 TCR beta sequences at a false discovery rate of 0.05 in a later analysis. The classifier was reported to diagnose cytomegalovirus status with high specificity and sensitivity in both the original and validation cohorts.

The cohort was made up of several hundred healthy bone marrow donors. At the time of sampling, every cohort member was nominally healthy, though immune exposures that went unrecorded were likely present. The donor tested CMV seronegative, placing the donor among the roughly 350 seronegative members of the cohort. A peripheral blood sample was collected from each donor, and TCR beta sequencing was performed on peripheral blood mononuclear cells. Genomic DNA extraction from the blood cell samples was performed with the Qiagen DNeasy Blood Extraction Kit. The CDR3 spans 15 residues, from the cysteine through the phenylalanine. Only the CDR3 DNA is retained, 45 bases long and in frame from the first base. Per the germline V gene (reference sequence), WNHNN is the CDR1 and SYGVQD is the CDR2. The junction carries 8 bases between V and J, which are trimmed by 0 bases and 2 bases respectively. The method was the immunoSEQ multiplex PCR assay. A mixture of 60 forward primers for TCR Vbeta segments and 13 reverse primers for TCR Jbeta segments was used in the multiplex PCR. The CDR3 region of rearranged TCR beta genes was amplified from genomic DNA with a multiplex PCR assay. The Illumina HiSeq System was used to sequence the amplified TCR beta libraries as 87-base-pair reads. The authors' pipeline ran thus. A later analysis counted about 80 million unique TCR beta chains across the 670 or so repertoires, and some 11 million of these chains were shared by at least two donors. Raw reads were error-corrected and collapsed into unique sequences by a nearest-neighbor algorithm in which closely related sequences were merged to remove PCR and sequencing errors. To assign V, D and J gene segments, CDR3 sequences were aligned to IMGT reference sequences. For a sequence to be retained, a match of at least six nucleotides was required to both a V gene segment and a J gene segment. Rearrangements were called productive when the CDR3 lacked stop codons and stayed in frame with V and J; all others were non-productive. Following IMGT convention, CDR3 was defined as the stretch from the second conserved V-encoded cysteine up to the conserved J-encoded phenylalanine. The earlier analysis of about 500 of the donors excluded sequences that lacked an unambiguous match to a single V gene segment. In an earlier analysis of approximately 560 of the donors, a V segment was called functional when productive rearrangements were above 56.7%, and segregating when the standard deviation between donors exceeded 5%. A statistical classification framework was built for diagnosing cytomegalovirus status from the catalog of TCR beta chain sequences. V and J gene assignment, in a later analysis, came from comparing TCR nucleotide sequences with IMGT/GENE-DB human TR gene sequences. In a later analysis, CDR3 sequences and most-parsimonious VDJ recombination scenarios were assigned using the TCRdist pipeline. In a later analysis, each TCR beta chain was defined by its CDR3 amino acid sequence together with its V-gene family, and reads without a unique V-gene family were excluded. As a way to deal with suspected cross-contamination and a sequencing artifact, a later analysis dropped roughly 620 nucleotide sequences that were highly shared and had low generation probability. In a later analysis, a clonal expansion index for each public chain was calculated from normalized within-repertoire ranks of inferred template counts. A later analysis computed generation probabilities with a VDJ recombination model fitted to out-of-frame rearrangements, and checked the results against IGoR. A later analysis scored TCR-TCR, TCR-HLA and TCR-CMV co-occurrence with hypergeometric tests, applying a repertoire-size bias correction to TCR pairs. A later analysis estimated false discovery rates by permuting HLA or CMV assignments 20 times. In a later analysis, co-occurring TCRs were grouped with DBSCAN, and TCRdist sequence similarity was added when clustering was performed within HLA-allele-positive subsets. For co-occurrence clustering, repertoires with fewer than 30,000 or more than 120,000 public chains were excluded, along with 5 or 6 repertoires with anomalous nucleotide sharing. As stored in TCRdb, this immuneACCESS dataset retains in-frame rearrangements with V and J assigned. A fraction of the clones does not appear; measured against another copy, unresolved V genes explain less than half of the discrepancy, and the remainder lacks a known reason. V and J calls and clone size are as listed in that table; D and trimming were resolved from the DNA. This sample comprises 84,000 or so clones, 77% of them detected only once. The ten most abundant clones make up approximately 2% of the sample.

About this clone itself: Which antigen it targets is not known. Base quality data are lacking; no much larger clone is found one base away.

The sequence derives from a boy younger than 18 in good health and CMV-seronegative. Sequenced material: PBMCs. The chain links TRBV10-1 with TRBJ2-1; TRBD1 is possibly the D segment (6 matching bases). The base sequence is TGCGCCAGCAGTGAGTCGCAGGGGCCCTACAATGAGCAGTTCTTC. Its product reads: CASSESQGPYNEQFF.